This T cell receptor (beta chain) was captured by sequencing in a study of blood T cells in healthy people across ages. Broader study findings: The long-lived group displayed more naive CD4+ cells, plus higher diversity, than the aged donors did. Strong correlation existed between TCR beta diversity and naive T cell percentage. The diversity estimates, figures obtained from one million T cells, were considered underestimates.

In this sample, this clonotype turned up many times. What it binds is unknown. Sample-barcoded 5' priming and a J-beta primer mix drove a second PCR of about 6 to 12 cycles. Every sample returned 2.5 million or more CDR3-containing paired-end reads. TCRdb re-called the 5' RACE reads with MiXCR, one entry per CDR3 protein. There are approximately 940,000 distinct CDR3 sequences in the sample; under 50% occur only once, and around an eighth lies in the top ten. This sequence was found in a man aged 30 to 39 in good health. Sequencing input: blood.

CDR3 amino acids: CASSQDSGGEQFF. The CDR3 nucleotides read TGCGCCAGCAGCCAAGATAGCGGGGGCGAGCAGTTCTTC. The genes are TRBV4-1 and TRBJ2-1; 9 positions agree with TRBD2. Germline V gene lookup returns CDR1 MGHRA and CDR2 YSYEKL. The CDR3 has 13 amino acids. Unmatched junction bases numbered 1, after V lost 0 bases and J lost 10 bases.